This T cell receptor beta chain was recovered during a study of blood T cell repertoires in COVID-19 (TCRdb year 2020). About the study as a whole: Samples covering the acute and convalescent phases of COVID-19 were provided by collaborators in the United States, Italy and Spain. The prospective study material was composed of cDNA or gDNA derived from T cells, B-cell-depleted T cells, or PBMCs. Deeply sampled blood TCRbeta repertoires from subjects exposed to, actively infected with, or recovered from COVID-19 were included in the dataset. The repertoires were made available in a free public database intended to serve as a resource for research on the immune response to SARS-CoV-2. Samples came from the ongoing ImmuneRACE study (first 160 participants) plus 1,254 subjects from 6 global collaborators. The sample metadata nearly always contained a de-identified subject ID, COVID-19 status, age in years and sex. Where available, HLA class I and class II types were obtained from metadata supplied by the sample provider rather than from assay-based typing. Broader findings and caveats from the paper: How much clinical and demographic metadata was included differed by source and by participant, and the metadata was provided uncurated.

Comment on this clone: Which antigen it targets is not known. No base quality values were provided; no much bigger clone lies one nucleotide off.

TCRbeta CDR3 regions were amplified from genomic DNA by means of the immunoSEQ Assay, a bias-controlled multiplex PCR. The published analysis was carried out like this. The number of nucleated cells in each sample was estimated by amplification of reference gene primers within the assay. Sequence reads were collapsed and filtered to measure the absolute abundance of every unique TCRbeta CDR3 rearrangement. For each sample, productive Simpson clonality was calculated as the square root of Simpson's diversity index across productive rearrangements. TCRdb limited this immuneACCESS table to in-frame rearrangements with V and J called. A share of clones is missing; checked studies link under half to unresolved V genes, and the rest is unexplained. V, J and clone size were drawn from that table, and D and trimming were deduced from the DNA. The table for this sample lists 250,000 to 300,000 clones; 65% to 85% of them were counted only once. 4.5% to 7% of the sample is taken by the ten largest.

The CDR3 holds 13 amino acids from the cysteine to the phenylalanine. The sequence is cut down to CDR3 DNA, 39 bases in frame from base 1. The germline V gene yields SGHTA for CDR1 and FQGNSA for CDR2. Trimming takes 5 bases from V and 1 base from J, and the germline ends sit 8 bases apart. The collaborating institutions used their own protocols to collect whole blood in K2EDTA tubes. Collaborator samples were shipped for TCRbeta analysis as frozen whole blood, isolated PBMCs, or DNA extracted from either sample type. Source material: peripheral blood. Recombination joined TRBV7-2 with TRBJ1-2; a tentative D match to TRBD1 spans 5 bases. The receptor was isolated from an elderly man with acute or convalescent COVID-19. CDR3 loop: CASSLDINYGYTF. At the DNA level, the sequence is TGTGCCAGCAGCCTGGACATTAACTATGGCTACACCTTC.